Below are 10 T cell receptor beta chains sequenced from a single sample in a study of blood T cell repertoires in COVID-19. The data were produced by immunoSEQ multiplex PCR, yet TCRdb's version contains in-frame clones alone and is incomplete. The table includes 450,000 to 600,000 clones, 75% to 90% detected once. Material: PBMCs or T cells enriched from blood (not recorded which). The receptors originated from a woman between 18 and 29 years old who had recovered from COVID-19.

The genes are TRBV5-6 and TRBJ1-2; D gene uncertain. With 0 bases removed from V and 2 bases from J, the gap between germline ends came to 11 bases. Germline V gene data show CDR1 as SGHDT and CDR2 as YYEEEE. The CDR3 consists of 15 residues. The CDR3 DNA reads TGTGCCAGCAGCTTGGTGGAGGGTCCCAACTATGGCTACACCTTC. Protein sequence: CASSLVEGPNYGYTF.

This chain joins TRBV29-1 and TRBJ2-3; 9 bases agree with TRBD1. The V gene's germline CDR1 is SQVTM and CDR2 ANQGSEA. V dropped 7 bases and J dropped 4; count of bases not matched to a gene: 3. The length of the CDR3 is 12 residues. The CDR3 spells CSADRGADTQYF. In nucleotides, the CDR3 is TGCAGCGCTGACAGGGGGGCAGATACGCAGTATTTT.

This clone was recorded a few times. The chain combines TRBV20-1 with TRBJ2-2; D ambiguous. This CDR3 contains 11 residues. Trimming removed 4 bases at V and 8 bases at J, with 8 bases between. CDR1 is DFQATT and CDR2 is SNEGSKA in the germline V gene (reference sequence). CDR3 in DNA: TGCAGTGCTAACTTAAGAGGGGAGCTGTTTTTT. Translating gives CSANLRGELFF.

V is TRBV5-6 and J is TRBJ2-5; 11 bases are shared with TRBD2. This CDR3 contains 17 residues. CDR1 and CDR2 (germline): SGHDT, YYEEEE. J gave up 5 bases and V 1 base, and 10 bases lay outside the gene matches. This chain's CDR3 is CASSLWGSGGARETQYF. CDR3 DNA: TGTGCCAGCAGCTTGTGGGGTAGCGGGGGGGCCAGGGAGACCCAGTACTTC.

The chain has TRBV28 and TRBJ2-5, with 10 bases matching TRBD1. V was clipped by 5 bases and J by 4 bases; unmatched bases: 10. This CDR3 spans 16 amino acids. CDR1 is MDHEN and CDR2 is SYDVKM in the germline V gene. The CDR3: CASSPVTTGGLETQYF. CDR3 nucleotide sequence: TGTGCCAGCAGTCCCGTGACGACAGGGGGCTTAGAGACCCAGTACTTC. The full variable domain, completed using reference TRBV28 and TRBJ2-5, is DVKVTQSSRYLVKRTGEKVFLECVQDMDHENMFWYRQDPGLGLRLIYFSYDVKMKEKGDIPEGYSVSREKKERFSLILESASTNQTSMYLCASSPVTTGGLETQYFGPGTRLLVL.

This clone appeared once. This chain links TRBV6-6 with TRBJ2-7; 10 nucleotides line up with TRBD1. V gave up 2 bases and J gave up 0 bases; unmatched junction bases: 4. The CDR3 totals 16 residues. Germline CDR1 is MNHNY and CDR2 is SVGAGI (reference sequence). In DNA form, the CDR3 reads TGTGCCAGCAGTTACGGGCGGACAGGGGGCTCCTACGAGCAGTACTTC. It translates to CASSYGRTGGSYEQYF.

The chain employs TRBV29-1 and TRBJ1-1, with D uncertain. Trimming removed 2 bases from V and 11 bases from J, with 9 bases in between. This CDR3 spans 10 amino acids. The germline CDR1 and CDR2 sequences are SQVTM and ANQGSEA. CDR3 DNA sequence: TGCAGCGTTGAACACCAACGGGCTTTCTTT. Protein sequence: CSVEHQRAFF.

The chain combines TRBV5-4 with TRBJ1-1; 7 nucleotides agree with TRBD1. The germline CDR1 and CDR2 sequences are SGHNT and YYREEE (reference sequence). With 2 bases clipped from V and 1 base from J, the junction kept 5 bases outside the gene matches. The CDR3 length is 15 residues. CDR3: CASSFKGAANTEAFF. The CDR3 DNA reads as TGTGCCAGCAGCTTTAAGGGGGCTGCGAACACTGAAGCTTTCTTT. The full variable domain, in which reference TRBV5-4 and TRBJ1-1 provide the parts outside the CDR3, is ETGVTQSPTHLIKTRGQQVTLRCSSQSGHNTVSWYQQALGQGPQFIFQYYREEENGRGNFPPRFSGLQFPNYSSELNVNALELDDSALYLCASSFKGAANTEAFFGQGTRLTVV.

The chain joins TRBV5-1 to TRBJ1-2; 7 nucleotides line up with TRBD1. The germline V gene encodes CDR1 SGHRS and CDR2 YFSETQ. V was pared by 2 bases and J by 8 bases, with 12 bases of the junction left unmatched. The CDR3 extends over 15 amino acids. CDR3 bases: TGCGCCAGCAGCTTACTACAGGGGACCGGTTGGGGCTACACCTTC. Its translation is CASSLLQGTGWGYTF.

V gene TRBV29-1 combines with J gene TRBJ1-2, with TRBD1 matching 7 bases. The V gene's germline CDR1 is SQVTM and CDR2 ANQGSEA. With 7 bases clipped from V and 2 bases from J, the junction kept 13 bases outside the gene matches. The CDR3 has 15 amino acids. The CDR3 is CSATTERGGNYGYTF. CDR3 nucleotide sequence: TGCAGCGCTACCACGGAAAGAGGGGGCAACTATGGCTACACCTTC.